The 23 T cell receptor beta chains below were found in one sample sequenced in a study of blood T cells in healthy people across ages. With a J-beta primer mix and a sample-barcoded 5' primer, a second PCR ran about 7 to 12 cycles. One entry per CDR3 protein, called by TCRdb with MiXCR from the 5' RACE reads. Among hundreds of thousands of distinct CDR3 sequences, around 42% were seen once, and the ten largest hold around 21%. The sample comprised blood. All receptors come from a man aged 55 to 69 in good health.

This rearrangement joins TRBV12-3 or TRBV12-4 to TRBJ2-7; 9 nucleotides align to TRBD1. The junction had 8 bases not matched to a gene; V was cut back by 3 bases and J by 5 bases. The CDR3 has 15 amino acids. The CDR3 DNA sequence: TGTGCCAGCAGTTTCGGTACAGGGGGCAAGGACGAGCAGTACTTC. It encodes CASSFGTGGKDEQYF.

This clonotype was detected only a few times. The chain employs TRBV6-5 and TRBJ1-2; D may be TRBD1 (5 bases). Germline V CDR1 and CDR2: MNHEY, SVGAGI. Trimming took off 4 bases at V and 8 bases at J, with 29 bases between the two ends. The CDR3 has 18 residues. The CDR3 DNA reads as TGTGCCAGCAGTTTGTCGGCTTCCGGGACCCTCGGTGCGAAGGGCTACACCTTC. It translates to CASSLSASGTLGAKGYTF.

The genes are TRBV12-3 or TRBV12-4 and TRBJ1-5; a weak D match, TRBD1 (5 bases). V gave up 5 bases and J gave up 0 bases, with 11 bases separating them. The CDR3 runs 15 residues. In nucleotides, the CDR3 is TGTGCCAGCAGTCCGGGACCTTATAGCAATCAGCCCCAGCATTTT. Translated: CASSPGPYSNQPQHF.

The CDR3 sequence: CASSRRTGLTDTQYF. The CDR3 DNA follows: TGTGCCAGCAGCCGAAGAACGGGGCTCACAGATACGCAGTATTTT. This chain uses TRBV7-2 with TRBJ2-3; either TRBD1 or TRBD2 may supply D (5 bases each). Per germline, CDR1 SGHTA and CDR2 FQGNSA. This CDR3 spans 15 amino acids. V shed 5 bases and J shed 2 bases, with 14 bases lying between them.

This clonotype was seen only a few times. The rearrangement joins TRBV12-3 or TRBV12-4 to TRBJ2-7; D may match TRBD1 or TRBD2 (5 bases each). There are 14 residues in the CDR3. Trimming shortened V by 1 base and J by 2 bases, and 9 bases separated the two germline ends. CDR3: CASSLGGDPYEQYF. The CDR3 DNA follows: TGTGCCAGCAGTTTAGGAGGGGACCCCTACGAGCAGTACTTC.

This chain links TRBV24-1 with TRBJ2-1, with a weak D call TRBD2 (7 bases). The CDR3 sequence is 17 residues long. Germline V gene lookup returns CDR1 KGHDR and CDR2 SFDVKD. V gave up 6 bases and J gave up 3 bases, with 20 bases separating them. The CDR3: CATSPNDAGANYNEQFF. In DNA, the CDR3 is TGTGCCACCAGTCCAAACGACGCGGGGGCCAACTACAATGAGCAGTTCTTC.

This clonotype was recorded a few times. The chain carries TRBV6-1 and TRBJ2-3; tentatively, D is TRBD2 (6 bases). The CDR3 consists of 14 residues. CDR1 and CDR2 from the germline V gene are MNHNS and SASEGT. V was trimmed by 0 bases and J by 6 bases, leaving 10 bases between them. The chain's CDR3 is CASSEAGGSDTQYF. For the CDR3, the DNA is TGTGCCAGCAGTGAAGCGGGGGGTAGCGATACGCAGTATTTT.

The table lists this clonotype with a few counts. J is TRBJ2-7 and V is TRBV29-1; 8 bases are a match to TRBD1. The CDR3 has 20 amino acids. With 4 bases clipped from V and 0 bases from J, the junction kept 23 bases outside the gene matches. Germline V gives CDR1 SQVTM, CDR2 ANQGSEA. The CDR3 loop reads CSVAGAESQGAFVSSYEQYF. The CDR3 region has the DNA TGCAGCGTTGCGGGGGCTGAGTCGCAGGGGGCTTTTGTTAGCTCCTACGAGCAGTACTTC.

This chain links TRBV27 with TRBJ1-4; no definite D call. The V end lost 6 bases, the J end lost 4 bases, and 12 bases lay between the germline ends. Germline assignment: CDR1 MNHEY and CDR2 SMNVEV (reference sequence). The CDR3 loop spans 14 amino acids. CDR3 region: CASSPESINEKLFF. For the CDR3, the DNA is TGTGCCAGCAGCCCCGAGTCGATTAATGAAAAACTGTTTTTT. Filled out from reference TRBV27 and TRBJ1-4, the complete variable domain reads EAQVTQNPRYLITVTGKKLTVTCSQNMNHEYMSWYRQDPGLGLRQIYYSMNVEVTDKGDVPEGYKVSRKEKRNFPLILESPSPNQTSLYFCASSPESINEKLFFGSGTQLSVL.

Only one count was recorded for this clonotype. V gene TRBV29-1 combines with J gene TRBJ1-1; TRBD1 might be the D (6 bases). The CDR3 totals 12 residues. The germline gives CDR1 SQVTM, CDR2 ANQGSEA. The V gene lost 5 bases and the J gene lost 5 bases, with 12 bases spanning the gap. The CDR3 region is CSVTRGGTEAFF. The CDR3 bases are TGCAGCGTTACCAGGGGAGGAACTGAAGCTTTCTTT.

This clonotype was found a few times. The gene calls are TRBV7-2 and TRBJ2-6, with D uncertain. CDR3 length equals 15 residues. Germline V gives CDR1 SGHTA, CDR2 FQGNSA. Between the trimmed V and J ends, which lost 5 bases and 1 base, there was a span of 9 bases. Here the CDR3 DNA reads TGTGCCAGCAGCCACGACCAGTCTGGGGCCAACGTCCTGACTTTC. The encoded protein is CASSHDQSGANVLTF.

The chain has TRBV29-1 and TRBJ1-4; D is uncertain. This CDR3 contains 15 residues. V lost 1 base to trimming and J lost 3 bases, with 12 bases between them. Germline assignment: CDR1 SQVTM and CDR2 ANQGSEA. The CDR3 DNA is TGCAGCGTTGAAGTAGTATATGCGTCTAATGAAAAACTGTTTTTT. Residues: CSVEVVYASNEKLFF.

This rearrangement joins TRBV20-1 to TRBJ2-7, with 11 bases identical to TRBD1. CDR1 is DFQATT, CDR2 SNEGSKA, per germline (reference sequence). Trimming cost V 0 bases and J 4 bases; bases outside gene matches: 8. CDR3 size: 16 residues. The CDR3 DNA reads as TGCAGTGCTAGAGATGGGACAGGGGGGCGATTTTACGAGCAGTACTTC. Translating it yields CSARDGTGGRFYEQYF.

The chain couples TRBV13 to TRBJ2-3; D call uncertain. There are 15 residues in the CDR3. Germline V gives CDR1 PRHDT, CDR2 FYEKMQ (reference sequence). V gave up 0 bases and J gave up 3 bases, with 10 bases separating them. CDR3 protein: CASSLGGRVTDTQYF. The CDR3 coding sequence is TGTGCCAGCAGCTTAGGGGGTAGGGTGACAGATACGCAGTATTTT.

The table lists this clonotype with a few counts. The CDR3 spells CASSPQERLAGKTETQYF. As DNA, the CDR3 is TGTGCCAGCAGCCCGCAAGAGAGATTAGCGGGCAAAACCGAGACCCAGTACTTC. The chain recombines TRBV9 with TRBJ2-7; TRBD2 matches 7 bases. The DNA end is a closer match to TRBJ2-5, so the J assignment may be wrong. Germline assignment: CDR1 SGDLS and CDR2 YYNGEE. This CDR3 has 18 amino acids.

The chain links TRBV10-3 to TRBJ2-5; 7 nucleotides agree with TRBD2. With 0 bases clipped from V and 11 bases from J, the junction kept 9 bases outside the gene matches. CDR1 and CDR2 (germline): ENHRY, SYGVKD. The CDR3 has 14 amino acids. The CDR3 nucleotides read TGTGCCATCAGTGAGTCGACTAGCATCAATGAGCAGTACTTC. This encodes CAISESTSINEQYF.

The DNA of the CDR3 is TGCGCCAGCAGCCAAGACAGGGGAGTTAGGGGCACAGATACGCAGTATTTT. This encodes CASSQDRGVRGTDTQYF. The chain links TRBV4-3 to TRBJ2-3; TRBD1 is a possible D gene (6 bases). The germline V and J ends were trimmed by 0 bases and 1 base, with 14 bases remaining between them. CDR1 and CDR2 from the germline V gene are LGHNA and YSLEER. The CDR3 has 17 residues.

The chain carries TRBV5-1 and TRBJ1-1, with 7 bases aligning to TRBD1. CDR1 and CDR2 from the germline V gene are SGHRS and YFSETQ. V shed 4 bases and J 1 base; nucleotides not matched to a gene: 7. This CDR3 has 15 residues. CDR3 sequence (DNA): TGCGCCAGCAGCCACGCGGGACAGCCGAACACTGAAGCTTTCTTT. It codes for CASSHAGQPNTEAFF. The whole variable domain, filled in from reference TRBV5-1 and TRBJ1-1, reads KAGVTQTPRYLIKTRGQQVTLSCSPISGHRSVSWYQQTPGQGLQFLFEYFSETQRNKGNFPGRFSGRQFSNSRSEMNVSTLELGDSALYLCASSHAGQPNTEAFFGQGTRLTVV.

This clonotype has just a few counts. The chain links TRBV4-1 to TRBJ2-5; 9 bases match TRBD2. CDR1 and CDR2 from the germline V gene are MGHRA and YSYEKL. The CDR3 contains 15 residues. V shed 1 base and J 4 bases; nucleotides not matched to a gene: 4. CDR3 sequence reads: CASSQAGLAPETQYF. The CDR3, as DNA: TGCGCCAGCAGCCAAGCGGGACTAGCACCAGAGACCCAGTACTTC.

This clonotype was recorded many times. The chain joins TRBV7-3 to TRBJ2-7; possible D gene TRBD1, 6 bases. This CDR3 comprises 16 residues. Per the germline V gene, CDR1 is SGHTA and CDR2 is FQGTGA. Trimming cost V 3 bases and J 3 bases, with 18 bases left between them. The CDR3 DNA sequence: TGTGCCAGCAGCTTCCGACGCGTGAGGGGGATCTACGAGCAGTACTTC. This gives the protein CASSFRRVRGIYEQYF. Based on the CDR3 plus reference TRBV7-3 and TRBJ2-7, the full variable domain is GAGVSQTPSNKVTEKGKYVELRCDPISGHTALYWYRQSLGQGPEFLIYFQGTGAADDSGLPNDRFFAVRPEGSVSTLKIQRTERGDSAVYLCASSFRRVRGIYEQYFGPGTRLTVT.

This chain links TRBV4-3 with TRBJ1-2, with a possible D match to TRBD1 (5 bases). The CDR3 has 15 amino acids. V lost 0 bases and J lost 4, with 12 bases in between. Germline CDR1 reads LGHNA; CDR2 reads YSLEER. The CDR3 DNA is TGCGCCAGCAGCCAAGATCGGGCAGGGTTCTATGGCTACACCTTC. Translating gives CASSQDRAGFYGYTF.

The chain joins TRBV7-2 to TRBJ2-1; 8 bases are shared with TRBD1. The CDR3 extends over 15 amino acids. Germline assignment: CDR1 SGHTA and CDR2 FQGNSA. The V gene end was trimmed by 1 base and the J gene end by 3 bases; junction bases not matched to a gene: 2. CDR3 protein: CASSLGTGNYNEQFF. The CDR3 DNA sequence: TGTGCCAGCAGCTTAGGGACAGGGAACTACAATGAGCAGTTCTTC.

V is TRBV7-9 and J is TRBJ2-1; TRBD1 might be the D (5 bases). The CDR3 loop spans 15 amino acids. V was clipped by 5 bases and J by 8 bases, with 19 bases between them. The V gene's germline CDR1 is SEHNR and CDR2 FQNEAQ (reference sequence). The CDR3 DNA is TGTGCCAGCAGCCGTTTAAGGGGCGTTGGCGATGAGCAGTTCTTC. Translated, it gives CASSRLRGVGDEQFF.